The 15 T cell receptor beta chains below were found in one sample sequenced in a study of siplizumab effects on memory and regulatory T cells. Sequencing used immunoSEQ multiplex PCR; TCRdb keeps in-frame clones, though not all of them. The table shows 70,000 to 90,000 clones, with 90% to 95% occurring only once. Sequenced material: CD8+ T cells sorted from blood. The origin of the receptors is a human donor in good health.

This chain joins TRBV28 and TRBJ1-2; possible D gene TRBD1, 6 bases. The ends were cut back, 2 bases at V and 7 bases at J, with 14 bases in the middle. The length of the CDR3 is 14 residues. CDR1 MDHEN and CDR2 SYDVKM come from the germline V gene. CDR3 loop: CASSLRTGTSGYTF. The CDR3 coding sequence is TGTGCCAGCAGTTTACGCACAGGGACGTCTGGCTACACCTTC.

J is TRBJ2-1 and V is TRBV7-3; 12 bases are a match to TRBD2. V shed 4 bases and J 4 bases; nucleotides not matched to a gene: 2. The germline gives CDR1 SGHTA, CDR2 FQGTGA. This CDR3 region has 15 residues. CDR3 in amino acids: CASSSSGGAYNEQFF. CDR3 sequence (DNA): TGTGCCAGCAGCTCTAGCGGGGGGGCTTACAATGAGCAGTTCTTC.

The V call is TRBV7-9, the J call TRBJ1-1, with TRBD1 matching over 7 bases. The germline V gene encodes CDR1 SEHNR and CDR2 FQNEAQ (reference sequence). V lost 1 base to trimming and J lost 5 bases; unmatched junction nucleotides: 4. The CDR3 runs to 14 residues. The CDR3 DNA sequence: TGTGCCAGCAGCTTAGGAGGCAGGGGGACTGAAGCTTTCTTT. It translates to CASSLGGRGTEAFF.

The rearrangement uses TRBV20-1 and TRBJ2-3; D call uncertain. From germline, CDR1 is DFQATT and CDR2 SNEGSKA (reference sequence). Trimming stripped 6 bases from V and 6 bases from J, with 7 bases between. The CDR3 loop spans 10 amino acids. The CDR3 bases are TGCAGTGCCCTAGGGGATACGCAGTATTTT. This gives the protein CSALGDTQYF.

V usage is TRBV5-1 and J usage is TRBJ2-5; D is uncertain. The CDR3 has 13 amino acids. Germline V gene lookup returns CDR1 SGHRS and CDR2 YFSETQ. Trimming stripped 4 bases from V and 0 bases from J, with 7 bases between. In DNA, the CDR3 is TGCGCCAGCAGCCCACTGTACCAAGAGACCCAGTACTTC. Translated: CASSPLYQETQYF. The full variable domain, with the rest looked up from reference TRBV5-1 and TRBJ2-5, is KAGVTQTPRYLIKTRGQQVTLSCSPISGHRSVSWYQQTPGQGLQFLFEYFSETQRNKGNFPGRFSGRQFSNSRSEMNVSTLELGDSALYLCASSPLYQETQYFGPGTRLLVL.

This clone was seen more than once but under ten times. CDR3 nucleotides: TGCAGTGCTAAGCAGGGTGCTGAAGCTTTCTTT. Protein sequence: CSAKQGAEAFF. V gene TRBV20-1 combines with J gene TRBJ1-1, with D possibly matching TRBD1 (5 bases). Germline-derived CDR1 and CDR2 are DFQATT and SNEGSKA (reference sequence). This CDR3 has 11 residues. With 4 bases removed from V and 6 bases from J, the gap between germline ends came to 9 bases.

The chain employs TRBV6-5 and TRBJ1-2; D not certain. Deletions cut 1 base from V and 2 bases from J, with 11 bases between. The CDR3 totals 15 residues. Germline CDR1 and CDR2: MNHEY and SVGAGI. Here the CDR3 DNA reads TGTGCCAGCAGTTACTATGGTGACCCGAACTATGGCTACACCTTC. Translation: CASSYYGDPNYGYTF.

The gene calls are TRBV21-1 and TRBJ2-6. TRBV21-1 is an annotated pseudogene. The length of the CDR3 is 18 residues. The CDR3 region is CASSKNPPSASGANVLTF. In DNA, the CDR3 is TGTGCCAGCAGCAAAAATCCCCCCTCGGCCTCTGGGGCCAACGTCCTGACTTTC.

The V gene is TRBV10-3, the J gene TRBJ2-4; 15 bases map to TRBD2. With 3 bases clipped from V and 0 bases from J, the junction kept 6 bases outside the gene matches. The CDR3 loop spans 19 amino acids. The V gene's germline CDR1 is ENHRY and CDR2 SYGVKD. CDR3 sequence (DNA): TGTGCCATCAGTGATCCCGGGACTAGCGGGGGGCCAGCCAAAAACATTCAGTACTTC. Its protein product is CAISDPGTSGGPAKNIQYF.

The chain couples TRBV2 to TRBJ1-6; D remains unclear. The V end lost 7 bases, the J end lost 4 bases, and 11 bases lay between the germline ends. This CDR3 is 14 amino acids long. Germline values: CDR1 SNHLY, CDR2 FYNNEI. The chain's CDR3 is CASILDNYNSPLHF. CDR3 sequence (DNA): TGTGCCAGCATTCTAGATAATTATAATTCACCCCTCCACTTT.

This rearrangement joins TRBV4-1 to TRBJ2-3; 11 nucleotides line up with TRBD2. This CDR3 comprises 20 residues. CDR1 MGHRA and CDR2 YSYEKL come from the germline V gene. After removal of 5 bases from V and 0 bases from J, the junction contained 16 bases not matched to a gene. CDR3 in amino acids: CASSETTTSGGLPSTDTQYF. CDR3 coding DNA: TGCGCCAGCAGCGAGACAACAACTAGCGGGGGCTTACCTAGCACAGATACGCAGTATTTT.

The chain couples TRBV7-8 to TRBJ1-2; 9 bases agree with TRBD1. The CDR3 length is 16 residues. Germline CDR1 and CDR2: SGHVS and FQNEAQ. V was clipped by 2 bases and J by 7 bases; unmatched bases: 11. The CDR3 sequence: CASSLMVQGARGGYTF. The CDR3 DNA sequence: TGTGCCAGCAGCTTAATGGTACAGGGGGCGCGGGGTGGCTACACCTTC.

This rearrangement joins TRBV30 to TRBJ2-1; TRBD1 matches 9 bases. There are 15 residues in the CDR3. V shed 4 bases and J 9 bases; nucleotides not matched to a gene: 13. The germline gives CDR1 GTSNPN, CDR2 SVGIG (reference sequence). DNA of the CDR3: TGTGCCTGGACGGACTTAGGACAGGGGATTGGTGAGCAGTTCTTC. Translated: CAWTDLGQGIGEQFF.

The V call is TRBV28, the J call TRBJ2-7; the D is unclear. Per the germline V gene, CDR1 is MDHEN and CDR2 is SYDVKM. Trimming cost V 2 bases and J 4 bases, with 6 bases left between them. The CDR3 has 12 residues. The CDR3 protein is CASSLDSYEQYF. The CDR3 nucleotides read TGTGCCAGCAGTTTAGATTCTTACGAGCAGTACTTC.

The chain carries TRBV2 and TRBJ2-5; 8 nucleotides line up with TRBD1. This CDR3 spans 12 amino acids. In germline, CDR1 is SNHLY, CDR2 FYNNEI. After removal of 10 bases from V and 5 bases from J, the junction contained 6 bases not matched to a gene. This CDR3 reads CATDRGRETQYF. CDR3 bases: TGTGCCACCGACAGGGGTAGGGAGACCCAGTACTTC.